This TCR beta chain was captured by sequencing in a study of T cell responses to AZD1222 COVID-19 vaccine. In the study overall: Second doses that came at about 4 or about 12 weeks were put together.

Trimming took 5 bases from V and 5 from J; bases not matched to a gene: 11. The length of the CDR3 is 16 residues. CDR1 is SGHAT, CDR2 FQNNGV, per germline. Overall study results and limits: Reports say nearly half of spike-specific TCRs go after unmutated variant regions. Clonal diversity may have been underestimated, and the donors were mostly white British, with more females than males. No day 14 peak samples; only post-peak repertoires were characterized.

Points on this clone: What it binds is unknown.

Libraries were prepared by immunoSEQ multiplex PCR; TCRdb keeps only in-frame clonotypes and omits some of them. The sample has around 170,000 clones, 91% seen once. This specimen consisted of peripheral blood, obtained on day 0 of AZD1222 vaccination. The chain employs TRBV11-2 and TRBJ2-1; 8 bases line up with TRBD2. This sequence originates from an adult in good health. The CDR3 region is CASSALAGGSDNEQFF. In DNA form, the CDR3 reads TGTGCCAGCAGCGCTCTGGCGGGGGGATCCGACAATGAGCAGTTCTTC.